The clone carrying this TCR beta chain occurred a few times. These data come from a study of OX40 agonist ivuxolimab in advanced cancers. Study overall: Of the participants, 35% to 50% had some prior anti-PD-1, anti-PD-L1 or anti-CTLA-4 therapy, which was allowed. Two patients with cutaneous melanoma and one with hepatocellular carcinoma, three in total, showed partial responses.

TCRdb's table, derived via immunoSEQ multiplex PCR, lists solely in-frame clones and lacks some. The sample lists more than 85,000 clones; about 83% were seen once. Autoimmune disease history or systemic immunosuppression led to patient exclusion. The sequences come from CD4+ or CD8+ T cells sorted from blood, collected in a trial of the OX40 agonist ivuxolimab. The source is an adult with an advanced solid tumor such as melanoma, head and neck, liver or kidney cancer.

The CDR3 sequence: CASRPGTGDYTEAFF. Written as DNA, the CDR3 is TGTGCCAGCAGGCCCGGGACAGGGGATTACACTGAAGCTTTCTTT. The V gene is TRBV7-9, the J gene TRBJ1-1; 10 bases match TRBD1. The CDR3 consists of 15 residues. Germline V CDR1 and CDR2: SEHNR, FQNEAQ (reference sequence). With V trimmed by 6 bases and J by 3 bases, 7 bases remained unmatched.